This passage covers 31 T cell receptor beta chains from one sample sequenced in a study of T-cell memory formation after mild COVID-19. TCRdb passed the 5' RACE reads through MiXCR, listing each CDR3 protein once. The data hold approximately 300,000 distinct CDR3 sequences, with less than 20% observed a single time. Material: PBMCs or a T cell subset sorted from them (not recorded which). Source of these receptors: a young man who had mild COVID-19 (a few samples of this study predate the infection). Cell type and time point are not known.

The chain combines TRBV7-9 with TRBJ2-1; TRBD2 agrees at 10 bases. V was clipped by 2 bases and J by 10 bases; unmatched bases: 11. This CDR3 has 16 amino acids. The germline V gene encodes CDR1 SEHNR and CDR2 FQNEAQ (reference sequence). The CDR3 loop reads CASSLRGSGGAREQFF. The CDR3 bases are TGTGCCAGCAGCTTACGAGGGAGCGGGGGGGCCCGAGAGCAGTTCTTC.

In this sample, this clonotype turned up many times. The CDR3 DNA reads TGTGCCAGCAGCGTGTTGGGGGGGGAAGAGACCCAGTACTTC. This gives the protein CASSVLGGEETQYF. V is TRBV9 and J is TRBJ2-5; 7 bases fit TRBD2. With 2 bases clipped from V and 3 bases from J, the junction kept 4 bases outside the gene matches. The CDR3 sequence is 14 residues long. Germline lookup yields CDR1 SGDLS and CDR2 YYNGEE.

This clonotype was seen a handful of times. The CDR3 sequence is CASSPDGGRGTQYF. The CDR3 coding sequence is TGTGCCAGCAGCCCAGATGGCGGTCGGGGTACGCAGTATTTT. The chain is built from TRBV11-3 and TRBJ2-3; D is possibly TRBD2 (5 bases). The germline CDR1 and CDR2 sequences are SGHNT and YENEEA. The CDR3 has 14 amino acids. With 5 bases removed from V and 8 bases from J, the gap between germline ends came to 17 bases.

The J gene is TRBJ2-1, the V gene TRBV10-3; TRBD2 is a possible D gene (7 bases). The CDR3 is made up of 14 amino acids. Deletions cut 6 bases from V and 6 bases from J, with 15 bases between. Germline CDR1 and CDR2: ENHRY and SYGVKD. This CDR3 reads CAIRGAGEGNEQFF. Written as DNA, the CDR3 is TGTGCCATCAGAGGGGCAGGGGAGGGCAATGAGCAGTTCTTC.

The CDR3 DNA follows: TGTGCCAGCAGTTTGCCCGGGCCAAGAGGCTACACCTTC. This gives the protein CASSLPGPRGYTF. The V call is TRBV12-3 or TRBV12-4, the J call TRBJ1-2; D not resolved. The CDR3 loop spans 13 amino acids. V was shortened by 3 bases and J by 8 bases, with 13 bases between the two germline ends.

The V gene is TRBV10-3, the J gene TRBJ2-3; no clear D gene. Germline V gene data show CDR1 as ENHRY and CDR2 as SYGVKD. V dropped 2 bases and J dropped 2 bases, with 5 bases sitting between them. The CDR3 sequence is 13 residues long. For the CDR3, the DNA is TGTGCCATCAGTGAGCCTAACACAGATACGCAGTATTTT. Translating gives CAISEPNTDTQYF.

The chain links TRBV7-6 to TRBJ1-4, with D possibly being TRBD1 (5 bases). The CDR3 has 14 amino acids. V lost 5 bases to trimming and J lost 7 bases, with 14 bases between them. Germline CDR1 and CDR2: SGHVS and FNYEAQ. In DNA, the CDR3 is TGTGCCAGCAGCCCGCAGGGAGGCCCTGAAAAACTGTTTTTT. Its translation is CASSPQGGPEKLFF.

The rearrangement uses TRBV4-3 and TRBJ1-1; D gene ambiguous. There are 14 residues in the CDR3. V was shortened by 1 base and J by 3 bases, with 9 bases between the two germline ends. The germline V gene encodes CDR1 LGHNA and CDR2 YSLEER. CDR3 in DNA: TGCGCCAGCAGCCAAGGGCTGTCGGACACTGAAGCTTTCTTT. Translated, it gives CASSQGLSDTEAFF.

This clonotype has just a few counts. This could be a read error, since a much larger clone is one nucleotide away. This chain links TRBV7-2 with TRBJ2-7; maybe TRBD1 (6 bases). CDR1 is SGHTA and CDR2 is FQGNSA in the germline V gene. Trimming shortened V by 3 bases and J by 2 bases, and 8 bases separated the two germline ends. CDR3 length: 13 residues. The CDR3 reads CASSFDRTYEQYV. The CDR3 DNA reads TGTGCCAGCAGCTTCGACAGGACCTACGAGCAGTACGTC.

This clonotype appeared a few times. The V call is TRBV7-3, the J call TRBJ2-5, with D perhaps matching TRBD1 or TRBD2 (5 bases each). The germline V gene encodes CDR1 SGHTA and CDR2 FQGTGA. The CDR3 consists of 13 residues. V lost 6 bases and J lost 7, with 15 bases in between. The CDR3 loop reads CASRQGIGGTQYF. The DNA of the CDR3 is TGTGCCAGCAGGCAGGGAATTGGAGGGACCCAGTACTTC.

The gene calls are TRBV30 and TRBJ1-6, with 8 bases fitting TRBD1. This CDR3 spans 15 amino acids. V shed 3 bases and J 7 bases; nucleotides not matched to a gene: 8. Germline V lookup: CDR1 GTSNPN, CDR2 SVGIG (reference sequence). Here the CDR3 reads CAWRTPDRDNSPLHF. Written as DNA, the CDR3 is TGTGCCTGGAGGACCCCGGACAGGGACAATTCACCCCTCCACTTT.

J is TRBJ1-5 and V is TRBV19; tentative D call: TRBD1 (6 bases). Germline V gene lookup returns CDR1 LNHDA and CDR2 SQIVND (reference sequence). The CDR3 is 12 residues long. CDR3 sequence (DNA): TGTGCGATAGGACAGATGGATCAGCCCCAGCATTTT. Translating gives CAIGQMDQPQHF.

The chain recombines TRBV7-6 with TRBJ2-1; D not resolved. The CDR3 totals 12 residues. Between the trimmed V and J ends, which lost 5 bases and 6 bases, there was a span of 8 bases. The V gene's germline CDR1 is SGHVS and CDR2 FNYEAQ. The CDR3: CASSPHANEQFF. CDR3 nucleotides: TGTGCCAGCAGCCCCCACGCCAATGAGCAGTTCTTC.

The rearrangement uses TRBV28 and TRBJ2-7; 8 bases agree with TRBD2. V was pared by 4 bases and J by 3 bases, with 5 bases of the junction left unmatched. CDR3 length: 14 residues. CDR1 and CDR2 from the germline V gene are MDHEN and SYDVKM. The chain's CDR3 is CASSSGGTHYEQYV. The CDR3 DNA reads as TGTGCCAGCAGTTCGGGGGGGACCCACTACGAGCAGTACGTC.

This clonotype was seen a handful of times. This chain uses TRBV27 with TRBJ2-7; possible D gene TRBD1, 6 bases. Germline lookup yields CDR1 MNHEY and CDR2 SMNVEV (reference sequence). The length of the CDR3 is 16 residues. The V end was cut by 7 bases, the J end by 4 bases, with 23 bases between. The CDR3 sequence: CASNPGQGLGVYEQYF. In DNA form, the CDR3 reads TGTGCCAGCAACCCTGGGCAGGGGTTAGGTGTATACGAGCAGTACTTC.

This clonotype was found a few times. The chain carries TRBV4-3 and TRBJ1-6, with D uncertain. The CDR3 sequence is 16 residues long. Germline CDR1 is LGHNA and CDR2 is YSLEER. V was trimmed by 1 base and J by 7 bases, leaving 14 bases between them. The CDR3 DNA follows: TGCGCCAGCAGCCAAGCTTCCCAATTGGGAAATTCACCCCTCCACTTT. Its translation is CASSQASQLGNSPLHF.

This clonotype was detected a few times. This rearrangement joins TRBV7-2 to TRBJ2-1; no clear D. Trimming shortened V by 3 bases and J by 0 bases, and 9 bases separated the two germline ends. The CDR3 spans 15 residues. Germline V CDR1 and CDR2: SGHTA, FQGNSA. The CDR3 coding sequence is TGTGCCAGCAGCTTCGGTCTAAGCTCCTACAATGAGCAGTTCTTC. Translation: CASSFGLSSYNEQFF.

The V gene is TRBV4-1, the J gene TRBJ1-1, with a weak D call TRBD1 (5 bases). Trimming left V 4 bases short and J 4 bases short, with 16 bases between. This CDR3 has 15 amino acids. CDR1 and CDR2 from the germline V gene are MGHRA and YSYEKL. The CDR3 here is CASSRGHPGGTEAFF. For the CDR3, the DNA is TGCGCCAGCAGCCGAGGACACCCGGGGGGCACTGAAGCTTTCTTT.

The rearrangement uses TRBV14 and TRBJ2-3; no clear D gene. Trimming removed 4 bases from V and 2 bases from J, with 7 bases in between. The CDR3 spans 13 residues. Germline V gene sequence: CDR1 SGHDN, CDR2 FVKESK. CDR3 in amino acids: CASSRRPTDTQYF. CDR3 DNA sequence: TGTGCCAGCAGCCGACGGCCCACAGATACGCAGTATTTT.

In its sample, this clonotype was seen many times. The chain has TRBV5-1 and TRBJ2-7; 9 nucleotides agree with TRBD1. Per the germline V gene, CDR1 is SGHRS and CDR2 is YFSETQ. The CDR3 contains 13 residues. V lost 2 bases, J lost 6 bases, and 3 bases stayed unmatched. The CDR3 DNA reads as TGCGCCAGCAGCTTCTCGACAGGGGGCGAGCAGTACGTC. It encodes CASSFSTGGEQYV.

There are many counts of this clonotype. The V gene is TRBV12-3 or TRBV12-4, the J gene TRBJ2-3; tentatively, D is TRBD2 (7 bases). V dropped 1 base and J dropped 11 bases, with 19 bases sitting between them. The length of the CDR3 is 15 residues. The CDR3 nucleotides read TGTGCCAGCAGTTTAGGGGGGGGCGACCACCTCGGGCAGTATTTT. It yields the protein CASSLGGGDHLGQYF.

The chain has TRBV18 and TRBJ2-1; D remains ambiguous. The CDR3 has 16 residues. CDR1 is KGHSH, CDR2 LQKENI, per germline. V was pared by 0 bases and J by 7 bases, with 16 bases between. DNA of the CDR3: TGTGCCAGCTCACCACCTAGGGTAGGTAGGCCGAATGAGCAGTTCTTC. It translates to CASSPPRVGRPNEQFF.

The rearrangement links TRBV3-1 to TRBJ2-7; D is perhaps TRBD2 (6 bases). V dropped 3 bases and J dropped 0 bases, with 9 bases sitting between them. The CDR3 runs 14 residues. Germline V gene lookup returns CDR1 LGHDT and CDR2 YNNKEL (reference sequence). As DNA, the CDR3 is TGTGCCAGCAGCCACCAGGGACTCTCCTACGAGCAGTACTTC. This encodes CASSHQGLSYEQYF.

The rearrangement links TRBV9 to TRBJ1-5; D gene unclear. CDR1 is SGDLS and CDR2 is YYNGEE in the germline V gene. The length of the CDR3 is 15 residues. V was cut by 2 bases and J by 2 bases, with 11 bases left in between. CDR3 region: CASSVPEPGNQPQHF. Here the CDR3 DNA reads TGTGCCAGCAGCGTGCCAGAACCTGGCAATCAGCCCCAGCATTTT.

This clonotype turned up a few times. V and J are TRBV4-3 and TRBJ2-1, with 7 nucleotides matching TRBD2. The CDR3 covers 15 residues. Germline CDR1 and CDR2: LGHNA and YSLEER. The J segment lost 2 bases and the V segment lost 4 bases, leaving 5 bases of the junction unmatched. The CDR3 DNA sequence: TGCGCCAGCAGCCTACGGGAGGTGACCTACAATGAGCAGTTCTTC. Encoded protein: CASSLREVTYNEQFF.

The rearrangement uses TRBV6-2 or TRBV6-3 and TRBJ1-1; no definite D call. Looked up from germline, CDR1 is MNHEY and CDR2 is SVGEGT. The CDR3 has 13 residues. V was shortened by 0 bases and J by 5 bases, with 7 bases between the two germline ends. CDR3 in amino acids: CASSYSLGTEAFF. The CDR3 coding sequence is TGTGCCAGCAGTTACTCGCTGGGTACTGAAGCTTTCTTT.

The rearrangement links TRBV13 to TRBJ1-4; the match to TRBD1 covers 9 bases. The CDR3 extends over 15 amino acids. Per the germline V gene, CDR1 is PRHDT and CDR2 is FYEKMQ (reference sequence). The V gene end was trimmed by 5 bases and the J gene end by 7 bases; junction bases not matched to a gene: 8. In nucleotides, the CDR3 is TGTGCCAGCAGCGCATACCGACAGGGGGGTGAAAAACTGTTTTTT. Translating it yields CASSAYRQGGEKLFF.

The CDR3 nucleotides read TGCGCCAGCACCCCACCCTCGGGACAGGGATTAGCTTTCTTT. As protein: CASTPPSGQGLAFF. This rearrangement joins TRBV4-1 to TRBJ1-1; 9 bases map to TRBD1. V was pared by 7 bases and J by 10 bases, with 13 bases of the junction left unmatched. The CDR3 contains 14 residues. Germline V gene lookup returns CDR1 MGHRA and CDR2 YSYEKL.

The sample holds many counts of this clonotype. The chain has TRBV4-2 and TRBJ2-3; the match to TRBD2 covers 7 bases. V was pared by 1 base and J by 1 base, with 11 bases of the junction left unmatched. From germline, CDR1 is LGHNA and CDR2 YNFKEQ. CDR3 length equals 18 residues. In nucleotides, the CDR3 is TGTGCCAGCAGCCAAGCCCTCGGTGGGGGGAGGGGCACAGATACGCAGTATTTT. Translating it yields CASSQALGGGRGTDTQYF.

The sample holds a few counts of this clonotype. V gene TRBV5-1 combines with J gene TRBJ2-7, with 7 bases lining up with TRBD2. The J segment lost 3 bases and the V segment lost 5 bases, leaving 2 bases of the junction unmatched. Germline CDR1 SGHRS, CDR2 YFSETQ. The CDR3 consists of 12 residues. The chain's CDR3 is CASSAGDYEQYF. The CDR3 DNA reads TGCGCCAGCAGTGCGGGGGACTACGAGCAGTACTTC.

This rearrangement joins TRBV9 to TRBJ2-5, with D hard to call. CDR3 size: 16 residues. Between the trimmed V and J ends, which lost 4 bases and 2 bases, there was a span of 18 bases. The germline V gene has CDR1 SGDLS and CDR2 YYNGEE. The CDR3 DNA is TGTGCCAGCAGCCCAGGAGCATTCAGGCGACAAGAGACCCAGTACTTC. Amino acid sequence: CASSPGAFRRQETQYF.